A single sample is the source of the 2 T cell receptor beta chains below, sequenced in a study of early T cells in non-severe SARS-CoV-2 infection. TCRdb reanalysed the 5' RACE reads using MiXCR and keeps one entry per CDR3 protein. The repertoire holds about 77,000 distinct CDR3 sequences, with about a sixth as singletons. The sequencing input was whole blood. These receptors came from an adult who was a healthcare worker with PCR-confirmed SARS-CoV-2 infection or an uninfected control (not recorded which).

This sequence joins TRBV29-1 and TRBJ2-7; no firm D call. V dropped 2 bases and J dropped 2 bases, with 4 bases sitting between them. CDR1 is SQVTM, CDR2 ANQGSEA, per germline. The CDR3 is made up of 11 amino acids. The CDR3 DNA reads as TGCAGCGTTGAATCCGCCTACGAGCAGTACTTC. Protein product: CSVESAYEQYF.

This clonotype was picked up a small number of times. The V gene is TRBV28, the J gene TRBJ2-7, with D unresolved. The CDR3 covers 18 residues. The germline V and J ends were trimmed by 4 bases and 2 bases, with 24 bases remaining between them. CDR1 and CDR2 from the germline V gene are MDHEN and SYDVKM. The chain's CDR3 is CASSYRMSSRPRAYEQYF. DNA for the CDR3: TGTGCCAGCAGTTACCGCATGTCGTCCAGACCACGGGCCTACGAGCAGTACTTC.